This T cell receptor beta chain was captured in a study of blood T cell repertoires in COVID-19. This CDR3 spans 16 amino acids. CDR1 and CDR2 from the germline V gene are MGHRA and YSYEKL. V trimming: 1 base; J trimming: 3 bases; junction bases outside the gene matches: 5. The repertoire was sequenced with immunoSEQ multiplex PCR; TCRdb's copy has only in-frame clones and lacks some. Of approximately 360,000 clones listed, around four fifths were seen once; the top ten hold approximately 5%. The sample consisted of PBMCs or T cells enriched from blood (not recorded which). This chain uses TRBV4-1 with TRBJ1-4; 7 bases align to TRBD1. The clonotype comes from a woman aged 45 to 65 who had recovered from COVID-19. The CDR3 DNA reads as TGCGCCAGCAGCCAAGCCTCCAGGGGGGCTAATGAAAAACTGTTTTTT. Translation gives CASSQASRGANEKLFF.